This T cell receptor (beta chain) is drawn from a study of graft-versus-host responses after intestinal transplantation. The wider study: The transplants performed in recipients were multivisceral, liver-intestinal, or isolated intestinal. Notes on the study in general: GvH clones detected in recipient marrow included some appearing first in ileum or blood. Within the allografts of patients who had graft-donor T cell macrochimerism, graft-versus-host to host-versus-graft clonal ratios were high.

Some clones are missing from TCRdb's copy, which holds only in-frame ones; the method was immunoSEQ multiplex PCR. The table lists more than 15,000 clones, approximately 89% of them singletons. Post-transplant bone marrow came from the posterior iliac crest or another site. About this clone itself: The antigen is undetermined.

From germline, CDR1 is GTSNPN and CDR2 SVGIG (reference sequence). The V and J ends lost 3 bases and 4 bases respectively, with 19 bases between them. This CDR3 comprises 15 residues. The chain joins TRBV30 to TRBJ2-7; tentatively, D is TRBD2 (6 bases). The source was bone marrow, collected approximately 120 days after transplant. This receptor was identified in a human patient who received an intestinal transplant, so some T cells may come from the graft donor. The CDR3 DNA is TGTGCCTGGAGGGGTAAGGGGCTTGGAGGGTACGAGCAGTACTTC. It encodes CAWRGKGLGGYEQYF.